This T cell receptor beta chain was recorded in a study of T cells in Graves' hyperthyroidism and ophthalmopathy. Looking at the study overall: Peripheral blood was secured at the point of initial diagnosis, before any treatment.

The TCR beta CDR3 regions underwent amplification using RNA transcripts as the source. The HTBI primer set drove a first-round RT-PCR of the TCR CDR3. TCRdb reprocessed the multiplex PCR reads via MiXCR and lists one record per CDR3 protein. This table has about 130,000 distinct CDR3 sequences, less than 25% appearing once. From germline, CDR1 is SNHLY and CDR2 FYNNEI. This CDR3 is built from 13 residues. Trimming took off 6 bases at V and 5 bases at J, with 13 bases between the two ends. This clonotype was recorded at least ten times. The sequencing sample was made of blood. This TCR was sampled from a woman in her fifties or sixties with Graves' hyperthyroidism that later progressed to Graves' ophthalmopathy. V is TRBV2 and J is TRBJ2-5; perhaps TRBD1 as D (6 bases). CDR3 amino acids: CASSKQGLETQYF. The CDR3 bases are TGTGCCAGCAGCAAGCAGGGGCTCGAGACCCAGTACTTC.